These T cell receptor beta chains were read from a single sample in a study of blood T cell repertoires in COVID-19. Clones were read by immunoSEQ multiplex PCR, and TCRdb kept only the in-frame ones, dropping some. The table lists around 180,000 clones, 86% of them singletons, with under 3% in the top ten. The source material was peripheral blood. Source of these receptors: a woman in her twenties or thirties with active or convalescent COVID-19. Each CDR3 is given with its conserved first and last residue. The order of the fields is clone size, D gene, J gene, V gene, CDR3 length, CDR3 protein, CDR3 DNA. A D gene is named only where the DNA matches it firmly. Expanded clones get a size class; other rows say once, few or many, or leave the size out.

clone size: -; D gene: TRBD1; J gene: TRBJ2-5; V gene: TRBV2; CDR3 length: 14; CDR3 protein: CASRPGQFQETQYF; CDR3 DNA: TGTGCCAGCAGGCCGGGACAGTTCCAAGAGACCCAGTACTTC
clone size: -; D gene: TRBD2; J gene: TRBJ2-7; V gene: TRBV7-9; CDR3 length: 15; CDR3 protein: CASSPNLAGRYEQYF; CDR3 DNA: TGTGCCAGCAGCCCGAACCTAGCGGGGCGGTACGAGCAGTACTTC
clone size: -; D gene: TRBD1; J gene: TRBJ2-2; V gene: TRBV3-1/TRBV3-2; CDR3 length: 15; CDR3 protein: CASSQVTQGAGELFF; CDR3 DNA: TGTGCCAGCAGCCAAGTGACACAGGGGGCCGGGGAGCTGTTTTTT
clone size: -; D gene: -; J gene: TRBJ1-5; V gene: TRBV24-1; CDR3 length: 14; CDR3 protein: CATAPGIGNQPQHF; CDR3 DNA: TGTGCCACCGCGCCCGGGATTGGCAATCAGCCCCAGCATTTT
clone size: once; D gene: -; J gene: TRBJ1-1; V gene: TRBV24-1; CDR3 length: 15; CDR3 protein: CATSDSGAVNTEAFF; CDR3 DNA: TGTGCCACCAGTGATAGCGGGGCGGTGAACACTGAAGCTTTCTTT
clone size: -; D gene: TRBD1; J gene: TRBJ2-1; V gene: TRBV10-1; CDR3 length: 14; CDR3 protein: CASSSTGSYNEQFF; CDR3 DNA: TGCGCCAGCAGCTCGACAGGGTCATACAATGAGCAGTTCTTC
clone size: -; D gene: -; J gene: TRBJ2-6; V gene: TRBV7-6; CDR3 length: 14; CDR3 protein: CARNRAAGANVLTF; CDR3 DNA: TGTGCGAGGAACAGGGCGGCTGGGGCCAACGTCCTGACTTTC
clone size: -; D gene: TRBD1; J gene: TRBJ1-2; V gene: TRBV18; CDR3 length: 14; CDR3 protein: CASSPLGQDHGYTF; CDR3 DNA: TGTGCCAGCTCACCACTGGGACAGGACCATGGCTACACCTTC
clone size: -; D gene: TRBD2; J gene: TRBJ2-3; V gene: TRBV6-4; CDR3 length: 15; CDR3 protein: CASSLRGTSTDTQYF; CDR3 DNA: TGTGCCAGCAGCTTGCGGGGGACTAGCACAGATACGCAGTATTTT
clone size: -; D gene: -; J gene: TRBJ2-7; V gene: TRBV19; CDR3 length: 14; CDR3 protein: CASSIIWSSSEQYF; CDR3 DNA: TGTGCCAGTAGTATTATCTGGAGTTCTTCCGAGCAGTACTTC
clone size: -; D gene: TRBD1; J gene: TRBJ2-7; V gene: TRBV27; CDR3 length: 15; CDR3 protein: CASSFGQARFYEQYF; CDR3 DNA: TGTGCCAGCAGTTTCGGACAGGCGCGCTTCTACGAGCAGTACTTC
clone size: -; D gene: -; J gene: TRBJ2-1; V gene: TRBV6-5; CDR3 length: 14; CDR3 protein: CASSLGASLHEQFF; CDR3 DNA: TGTGCCAGCAGTTTAGGGGCCTCCCTCCATGAGCAGTTCTTC
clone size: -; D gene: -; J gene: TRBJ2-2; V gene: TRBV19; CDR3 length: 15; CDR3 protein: CASSIRQGGTGELFF; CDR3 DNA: TGTGCCAGTAGTATTCGCCAAGGAGGCACCGGGGAGCTGTTTTTT
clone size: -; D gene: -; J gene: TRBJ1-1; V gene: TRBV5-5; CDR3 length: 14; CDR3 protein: CASSLAGANTEAFF; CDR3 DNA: TGTGCCAGCAGCTTGGCAGGGGCTAACACTGAAGCTTTCTTT
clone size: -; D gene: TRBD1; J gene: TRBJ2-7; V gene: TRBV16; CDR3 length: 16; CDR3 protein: CASRGSVGTGPYEQYF; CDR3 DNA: TGTGCCAGCAGAGGGTCCGTTGGGACAGGGCCCTACGAGCAGTACTTC
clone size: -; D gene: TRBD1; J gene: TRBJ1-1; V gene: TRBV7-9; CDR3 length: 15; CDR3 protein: CASSLPDRGPWGAFF; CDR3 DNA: TGTGCCAGCAGCTTACCGGACAGGGGGCCCTGGGGGGCTTTCTTT
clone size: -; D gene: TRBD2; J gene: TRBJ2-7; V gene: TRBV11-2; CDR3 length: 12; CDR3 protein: CASSRTSGTSNF; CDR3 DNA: TGTGCCAGCAGCCGTACCAGCGGGACCTCAAACTTC
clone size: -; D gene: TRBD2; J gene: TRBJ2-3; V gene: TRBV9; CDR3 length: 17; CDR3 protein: CASTRISGRKLPDTQYF; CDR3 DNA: TGTGCCAGCACTAGGATTAGCGGGCGGAAACTCCCAGATACGCAGTATTTT
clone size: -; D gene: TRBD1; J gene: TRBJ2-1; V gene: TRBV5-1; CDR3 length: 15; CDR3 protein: CASSSDRSSYNEQFF; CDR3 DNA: TGCGCCAGCAGCTCGGACAGGAGCTCCTACAATGAGCAGTTCTTC
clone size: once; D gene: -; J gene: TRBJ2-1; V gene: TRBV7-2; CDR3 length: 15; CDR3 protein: CASSFTRASNNEQFF; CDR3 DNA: TGTGCCAGCAGCTTTACGAGGGCGTCAAACAATGAGCAGTTCTTC
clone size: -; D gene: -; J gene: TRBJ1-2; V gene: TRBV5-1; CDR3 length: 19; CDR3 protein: CASSLGSVTGITLGYGYTF; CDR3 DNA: TGCGCCAGCAGCTTGGGAAGTGTCACTGGTATAACCCTAGGCTATGGCTACACCTTC
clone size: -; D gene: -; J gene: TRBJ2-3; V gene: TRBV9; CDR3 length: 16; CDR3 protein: CASSVGGGMVLDTQYF; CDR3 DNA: TGTGCCAGCAGCGTAGGGGGAGGTATGGTCCTAGATACGCAGTATTTT
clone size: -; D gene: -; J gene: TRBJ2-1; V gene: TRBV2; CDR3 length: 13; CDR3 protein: CASRYTSSHEQFF; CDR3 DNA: TGTGCCAGCCGTTATACTTCCTCCCATGAGCAGTTCTTC
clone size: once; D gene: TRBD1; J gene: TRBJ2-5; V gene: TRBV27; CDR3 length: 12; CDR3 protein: CATGEGAQTQYF; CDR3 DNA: TGTGCCACAGGAGAGGGGGCACAGACCCAGTACTTC
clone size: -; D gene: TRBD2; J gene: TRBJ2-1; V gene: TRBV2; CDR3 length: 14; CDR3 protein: CASSAGTSVGEQFF; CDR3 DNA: TGTGCCAGCAGTGCCGGGACTAGCGTAGGAGAGCAGTTCTTC
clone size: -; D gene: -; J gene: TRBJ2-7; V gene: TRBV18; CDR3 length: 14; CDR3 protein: CASSLLRETDEQYF; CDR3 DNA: TGTGCCAGCTCACTTTTAAGGGAGACTGACGAGCAGTACTTC
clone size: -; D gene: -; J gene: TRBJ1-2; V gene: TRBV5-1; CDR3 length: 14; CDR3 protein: CASSLPGANYGYTF; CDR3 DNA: TGCGCCAGCAGCCTACCGGGGGCTAACTATGGCTACACCTTC
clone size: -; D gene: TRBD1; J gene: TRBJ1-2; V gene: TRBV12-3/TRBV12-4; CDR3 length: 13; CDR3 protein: CASRVDRVGGYTF; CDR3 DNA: TGTGCCAGCAGGGTAGACAGGGTGGGTGGCTACACCTTC
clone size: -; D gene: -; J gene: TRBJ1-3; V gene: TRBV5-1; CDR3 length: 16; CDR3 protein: CASSLSPETSGNTIYF; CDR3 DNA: TGCGCCAGCAGCTTGTCGCCAGAAACCTCTGGAAACACCATATATTTT
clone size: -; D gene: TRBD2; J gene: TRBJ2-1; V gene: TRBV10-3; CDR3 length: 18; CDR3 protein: CAISATGTSGGALDEQFF; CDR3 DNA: TGTGCCATCAGTGCCACCGGGACTAGCGGGGGGGCGTTAGATGAGCAGTTCTTC
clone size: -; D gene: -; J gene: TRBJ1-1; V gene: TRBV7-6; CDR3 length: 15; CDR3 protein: CASSSSSDMNTEAFF; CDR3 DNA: TGTGCCAGCAGCTCCAGCAGCGATATGAACACTGAAGCTTTCTTT
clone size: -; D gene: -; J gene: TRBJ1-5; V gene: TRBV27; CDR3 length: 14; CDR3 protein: CASSFRGESQPQHF; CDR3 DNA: TGTGCCAGCAGTTTCCGGGGAGAAAGTCAGCCCCAGCATTTT
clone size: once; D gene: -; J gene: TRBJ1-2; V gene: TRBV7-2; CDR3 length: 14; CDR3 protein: CASSSGWMGSGYTF; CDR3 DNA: TGTGCCAGCAGCTCGGGATGGATGGGGTCTGGCTACACCTTC
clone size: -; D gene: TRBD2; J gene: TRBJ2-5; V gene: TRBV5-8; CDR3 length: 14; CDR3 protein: CASSRGRGGETQYF; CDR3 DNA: TGTGCCAGCAGCAGAGGGAGGGGCGGGGAGACCCAGTACTTC
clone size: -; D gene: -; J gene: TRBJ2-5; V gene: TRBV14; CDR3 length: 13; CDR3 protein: CASSQDGSGTQYF; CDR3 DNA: TGTGCCAGCAGCCAAGACGGTTCTGGGACCCAGTACTTC
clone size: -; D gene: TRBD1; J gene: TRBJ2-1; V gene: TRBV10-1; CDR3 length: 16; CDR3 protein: CASSEATGIVGNEQFF; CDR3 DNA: TGCGCCAGCAGTGAAGCGACAGGGATCGTTGGCAATGAGCAGTTCTTC
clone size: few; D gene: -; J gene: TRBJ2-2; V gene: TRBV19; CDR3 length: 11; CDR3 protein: CASSSVQELFF; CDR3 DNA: TGTGCCAGTAGTTCCGTACAGGAGCTGTTTTTT
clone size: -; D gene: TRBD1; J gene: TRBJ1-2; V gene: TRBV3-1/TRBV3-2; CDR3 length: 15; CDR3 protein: CASSPTGGDFGGYTF; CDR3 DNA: TGTGCCAGCAGCCCGACAGGGGGCGACTTCGGTGGCTACACCTTC
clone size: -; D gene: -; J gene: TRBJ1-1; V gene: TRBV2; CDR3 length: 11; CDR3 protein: CASTQAGKAFF; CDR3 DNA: TGTGCCAGCACACAAGCAGGGAAAGCTTTCTTT
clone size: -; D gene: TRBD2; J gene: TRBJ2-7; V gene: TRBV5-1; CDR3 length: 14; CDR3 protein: CASSNPRGVGEQYF; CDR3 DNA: TGCGCCAGCAGCAATCCTCGGGGGGTCGGCGAGCAGTACTTC
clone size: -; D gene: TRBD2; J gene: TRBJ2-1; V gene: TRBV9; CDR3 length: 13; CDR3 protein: CASSVGLVDEQFF; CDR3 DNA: TGTGCCAGCAGCGTCGGACTAGTGGATGAGCAGTTCTTC
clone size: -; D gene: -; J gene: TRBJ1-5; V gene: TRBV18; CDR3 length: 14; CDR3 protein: CASSDGISNQPQHF; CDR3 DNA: TGTGCCAGCTCGGACGGGATCAGCAATCAGCCCCAGCATTTT
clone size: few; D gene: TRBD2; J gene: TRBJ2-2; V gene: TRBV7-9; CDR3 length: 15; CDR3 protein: CASTLLAGGPGELFF; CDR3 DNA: TGTGCCAGCACCTTACTAGCGGGAGGTCCCGGGGAGCTGTTTTTT
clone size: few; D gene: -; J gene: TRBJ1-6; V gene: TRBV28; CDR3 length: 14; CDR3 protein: CASSFPGDNSPLHF; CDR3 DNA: TGTGCCAGCAGTTTTCCGGGGGATAATTCACCCCTCCACTTT
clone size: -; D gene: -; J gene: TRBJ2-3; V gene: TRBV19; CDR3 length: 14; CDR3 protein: CASRPRRQSNTQYF; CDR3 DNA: TGTGCCAGTAGACCTAGGAGACAGAGTAATACGCAGTATTTT
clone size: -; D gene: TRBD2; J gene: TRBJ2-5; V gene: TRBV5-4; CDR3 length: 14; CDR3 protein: CASSWGGEYETQYF; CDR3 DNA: TGTGCCAGCAGCTGGGGGGGGGAATATGAGACCCAGTACTTC
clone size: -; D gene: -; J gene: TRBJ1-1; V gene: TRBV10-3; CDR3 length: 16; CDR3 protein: CAISDGAGVMNTEAFF; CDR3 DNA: TGTGCCATCAGTGACGGGGCGGGGGTAATGAACACTGAAGCTTTCTTT
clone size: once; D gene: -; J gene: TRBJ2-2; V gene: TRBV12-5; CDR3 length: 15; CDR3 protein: CASGYSVSGTGELFF; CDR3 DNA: TGTGCTAGTGGTTATAGCGTTTCGGGCACCGGGGAGCTGTTTTTT